This TCR beta chain originates from a study of shared clonotypes between healthy human individuals. Genomic DNA of every subset was divided equally among multiple immunoSEQ plates. TCRdb's table, derived via immunoSEQ multiplex PCR, lists solely in-frame clones and lacks some. In the table there are about 2 million clones, over 85% of which are singletons. The germline CDR1 and CDR2 sequences are PRHDT and FYEKMQ (reference sequence). The junction had 4 bases not matched to a gene; V was cut back by 5 bases and J by 1 base. The CDR3 is made up of 14 amino acids. Only CD45RO-negative cells positively selected for CCR7 counted as naive CD8 cells, so terminally differentiated effector memory CD45RA+ cells were excluded.

This chain connects TRBV13 to TRBJ1-1; 7 bases are a match to TRBD1. Sequencing was done on a sample of naive CD8+ T cells sorted from blood. This TCR derives from a man between 18 and 35 years old in good health. The CDR3 loop is CASSDGQENTEAFF. DNA for the CDR3: TGTGCCAGCAGCGACGGACAGGAGAACACTGAAGCTTTCTTT.